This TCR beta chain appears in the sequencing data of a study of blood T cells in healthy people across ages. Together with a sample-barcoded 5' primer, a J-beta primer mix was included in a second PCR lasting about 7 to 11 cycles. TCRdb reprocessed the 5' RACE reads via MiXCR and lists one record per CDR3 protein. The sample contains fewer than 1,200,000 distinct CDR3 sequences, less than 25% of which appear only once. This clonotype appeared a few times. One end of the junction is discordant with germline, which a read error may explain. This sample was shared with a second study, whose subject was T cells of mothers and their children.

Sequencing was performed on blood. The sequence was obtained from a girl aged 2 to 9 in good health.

The chain's CDR3 is CASSSSGGAGEELFF. The DNA of the CDR3 is TGTGCCAGCAGCTCTTCAGGGGGCGCGGGTGAAGAACTGTTTTTT. The chain employs TRBV11-3 and TRBJ1-4; 8 bases fit TRBD1. Germline V gene sequence: CDR1 SGHNT, CDR2 YENEEA. This CDR3 contains 15 residues. Full variable domain (remainder filled in from reference TRBV11-3 and TRBJ1-4): EAGVVQSPRYKIIEKKQPVAFWCNPISGHNTLYWYLQNLGQGPELLIRYENEEAVDDSQLPKDRFSAERLKGVDSTLKIQPAELGDSAVYLCASSSSGGAGEELFFGSGTQLSVL.